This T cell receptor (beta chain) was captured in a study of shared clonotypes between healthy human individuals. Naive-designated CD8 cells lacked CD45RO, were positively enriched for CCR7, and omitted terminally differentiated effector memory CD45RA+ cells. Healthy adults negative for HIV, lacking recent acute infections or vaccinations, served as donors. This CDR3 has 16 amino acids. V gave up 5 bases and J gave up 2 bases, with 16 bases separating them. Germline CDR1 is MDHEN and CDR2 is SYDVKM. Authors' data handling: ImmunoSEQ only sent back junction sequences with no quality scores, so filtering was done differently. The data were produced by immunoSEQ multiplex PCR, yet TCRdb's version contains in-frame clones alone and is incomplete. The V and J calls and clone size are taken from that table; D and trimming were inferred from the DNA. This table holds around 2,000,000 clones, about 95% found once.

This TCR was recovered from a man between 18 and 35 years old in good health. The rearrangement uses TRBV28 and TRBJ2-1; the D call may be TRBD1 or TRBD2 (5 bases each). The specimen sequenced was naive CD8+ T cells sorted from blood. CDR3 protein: CASSPFGGSPYNEQFF. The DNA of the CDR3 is TGTGCCAGCAGTCCATTTGGGGGTTCCCCCTACAATGAGCAGTTCTTC.